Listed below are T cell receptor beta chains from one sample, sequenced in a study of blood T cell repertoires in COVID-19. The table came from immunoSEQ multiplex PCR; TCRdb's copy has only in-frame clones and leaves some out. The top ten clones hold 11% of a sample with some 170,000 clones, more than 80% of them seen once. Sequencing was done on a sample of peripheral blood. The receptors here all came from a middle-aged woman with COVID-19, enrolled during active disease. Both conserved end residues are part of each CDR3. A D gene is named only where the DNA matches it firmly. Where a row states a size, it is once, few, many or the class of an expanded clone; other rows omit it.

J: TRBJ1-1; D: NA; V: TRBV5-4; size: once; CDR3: CASSSTANTEAFF; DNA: TGTGCCAGCAGCTCTACAGCGAACACTGAAGCTTTCTTT
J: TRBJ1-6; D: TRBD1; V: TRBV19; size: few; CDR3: CASTPGGSNNSPLHF; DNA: TGTGCCAGTACCCCAGGGGGTTCAAATAATTCACCCCTCCACTTT
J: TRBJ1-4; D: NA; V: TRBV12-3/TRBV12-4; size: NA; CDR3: CASRLIGGEKLFF; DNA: TGTGCCAGCAGGCTTATCGGAGGTGAAAAACTGTTTTTT
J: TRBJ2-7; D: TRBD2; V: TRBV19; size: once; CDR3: CASSMRGSGNSYEQYF; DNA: TGTGCCAGTAGTATGCGAGGTAGCGGGAACTCCTACGAGCAGTACTTC
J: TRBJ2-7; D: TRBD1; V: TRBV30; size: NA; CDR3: CAWSAWTGNYEQYF; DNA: TGTGCCTGGAGTGCTTGGACAGGGAACTACGAGCAGTACTTC
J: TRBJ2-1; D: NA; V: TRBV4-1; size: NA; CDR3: CASSQDRRSAGLYNEQFF; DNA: TGCGCCAGCAGCCAAGATCGGCGTAGTGCAGGGCTCTACAATGAGCAGTTCTTC
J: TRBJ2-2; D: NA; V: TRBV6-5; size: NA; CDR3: CASIPGLYTGELFF; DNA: TGTGCCAGCATCCCGGGACTCTACACCGGGGAGCTGTTTTTT
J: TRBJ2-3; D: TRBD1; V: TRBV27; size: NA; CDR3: CASSPGQDTDTQYF; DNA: TGTGCCAGCAGCCCCGGACAGGACACAGATACGCAGTATTTT
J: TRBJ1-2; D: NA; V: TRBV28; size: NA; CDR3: CASTSLRYGYTF; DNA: TGTGCCAGCACCTCCCTTCGGTATGGCTACACCTTC
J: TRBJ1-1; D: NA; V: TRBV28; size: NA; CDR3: CASSPLGSGENTEAFF; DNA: TGTGCCAGCAGTCCCCTTGGGTCGGGTGAGAACACTGAAGCTTTCTTT
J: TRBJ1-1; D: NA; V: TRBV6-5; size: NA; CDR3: CASSYVRGAEAFF; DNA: TGTGCCAGCAGTTACGTTCGGGGGGCTGAAGCTTTCTTT
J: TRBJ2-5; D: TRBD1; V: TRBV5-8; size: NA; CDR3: CASSLGQGLKTQYF; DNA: TGTGCCAGCAGCTTAGGACAGGGTTTAAAGACCCAGTACTTC
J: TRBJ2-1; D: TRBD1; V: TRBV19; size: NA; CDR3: CASSAGTGGSYNEQFF; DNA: TGTGCCAGTAGTGCCGGGACAGGTGGCTCCTACAATGAGCAGTTCTTC
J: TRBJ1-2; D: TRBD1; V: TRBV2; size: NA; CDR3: CASRATGGWDYGYTF; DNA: TGTGCCAGCAGAGCGACAGGGGGGTGGGACTATGGCTACACCTTC
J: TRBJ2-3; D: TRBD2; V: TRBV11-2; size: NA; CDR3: CASGVSGRTDTQYF; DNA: TGTGCCAGCGGGGTTAGCGGGAGAACAGATACGCAGTATTTT
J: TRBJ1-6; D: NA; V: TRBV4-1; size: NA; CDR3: CASSQADNNSPLHF; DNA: TGCGCCAGCAGCCAAGCGGACAATAATTCACCCCTCCACTTT
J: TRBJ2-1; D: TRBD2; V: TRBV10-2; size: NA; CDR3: CASSWTGGIGEQFF; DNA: TGCGCCAGCAGCTGGACGGGGGGGATTGGTGAGCAGTTCTTC
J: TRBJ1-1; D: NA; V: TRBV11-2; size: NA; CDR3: CASSLDSGEAFF; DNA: TGTGCCAGCAGCTTAGATTCCGGGGAAGCTTTCTTT
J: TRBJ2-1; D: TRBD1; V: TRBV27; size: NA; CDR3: CASSSSIRGQGLFF; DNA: TGTGCCAGCAGTTCCTCGATCCGAGGACAGGGGCTGTTCTTC
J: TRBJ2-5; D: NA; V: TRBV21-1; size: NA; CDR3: CASSKGADRDQETQYF; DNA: TGTGCCAGCAGCAAAGGGGCCGACAGAGACCAAGAGACCCAGTACTTC
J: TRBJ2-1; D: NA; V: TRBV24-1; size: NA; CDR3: CATSDVTGYRYNEQFF; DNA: TGTGCCACCAGTGATGTAACAGGGTATCGGTACAATGAGCAGTTCTTC
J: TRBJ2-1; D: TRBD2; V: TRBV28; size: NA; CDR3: CASSFQRELSEQFF; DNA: TGTGCCAGCAGTTTCCAGCGGGAGTTGAGTGAGCAGTTCTTC
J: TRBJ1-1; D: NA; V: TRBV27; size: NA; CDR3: CASSPPHRSTEAFF; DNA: TGTGCCAGCAGTCCCCCTCACAGATCCACTGAAGCTTTCTTT
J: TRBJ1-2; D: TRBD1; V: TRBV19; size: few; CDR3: CASSPGQGAGGYTF; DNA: TGTGCCAGTAGTCCGGGACAGGGGGCAGGTGGCTACACCTTC
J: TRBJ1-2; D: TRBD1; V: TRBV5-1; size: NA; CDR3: CASSGQGGTNYGYTF; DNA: TGCGCCAGCAGCGGACAGGGTGGGACCAACTATGGCTACACCTTC
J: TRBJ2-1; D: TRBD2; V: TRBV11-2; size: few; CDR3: CASSLVVSGRVYEQFF; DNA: TGTGCCAGCAGCTTAGTGGTTAGCGGGAGGGTCTATGAGCAGTTCTTC
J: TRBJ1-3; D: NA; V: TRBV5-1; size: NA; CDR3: CASSLTGSGIANTIYF; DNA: TGCGCCAGCAGCTTGACGGGAAGTGGAATTGCAAACACCATATATTTT
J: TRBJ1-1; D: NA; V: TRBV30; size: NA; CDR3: CAWSAPGQWYTEAFF; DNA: TGTGCCTGGAGTGCCCCCGGACAGTGGTACACTGAAGCTTTCTTT
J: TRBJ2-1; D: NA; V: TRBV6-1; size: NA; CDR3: CASSEELADRDEQFF; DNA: TGTGCCAGCAGTGAAGAATTAGCGGATAGGGATGAGCAGTTCTTC
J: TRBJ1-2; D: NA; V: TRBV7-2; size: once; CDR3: CASSVGHGNYGYTF; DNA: TGTGCCAGCAGCGTGGGACACGGAAACTATGGCTACACCTTC
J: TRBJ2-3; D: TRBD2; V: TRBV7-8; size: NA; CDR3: CASSFGTSPYTDTQYF; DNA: TGTGCCAGCAGCTTTGGGACTAGCCCGTACACAGATACGCAGTATTTT
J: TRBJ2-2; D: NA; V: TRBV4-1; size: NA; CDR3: CASSQDRGSGDTGELFF; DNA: TGCGCCAGCAGCCAAGATCGAGGCTCAGGGGACACCGGGGAGCTGTTTTTT
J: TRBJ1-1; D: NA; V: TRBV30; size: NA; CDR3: CAWTTTGNTEAFF; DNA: TGTGCCTGGACGACGACAGGGAACACTGAAGCTTTCTTT
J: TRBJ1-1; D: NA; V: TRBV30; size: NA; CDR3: CAWTSRLEAFF; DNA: TGTGCCTGGACAAGCAGGCTGGAAGCTTTCTTT
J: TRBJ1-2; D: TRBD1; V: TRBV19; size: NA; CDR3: CASRTGVNNGYTF; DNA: TGTGCCAGTAGGACAGGGGTGAACAATGGCTACACCTTC
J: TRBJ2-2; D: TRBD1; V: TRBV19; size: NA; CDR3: CASSTGQGAAFTGELFF; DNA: TGTGCCAGTAGTACCGGACAGGGGGCGGCCTTCACCGGGGAGCTGTTTTTT
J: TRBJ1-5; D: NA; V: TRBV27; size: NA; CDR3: CASSLLSNQPQHF; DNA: TGTGCCAGCAGTTTATTAAGCAATCAGCCCCAGCATTTT
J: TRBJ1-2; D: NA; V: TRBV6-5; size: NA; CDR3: CASSYSSTGYGYTF; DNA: TGTGCCAGCAGTTACTCGAGTACGGGGTATGGCTACACCTTC
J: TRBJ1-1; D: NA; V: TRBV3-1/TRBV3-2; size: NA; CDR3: CASSQGTWNTEAFF; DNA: TGTGCCAGCAGCCAAGGGACTTGGAACACTGAAGCTTTCTTT